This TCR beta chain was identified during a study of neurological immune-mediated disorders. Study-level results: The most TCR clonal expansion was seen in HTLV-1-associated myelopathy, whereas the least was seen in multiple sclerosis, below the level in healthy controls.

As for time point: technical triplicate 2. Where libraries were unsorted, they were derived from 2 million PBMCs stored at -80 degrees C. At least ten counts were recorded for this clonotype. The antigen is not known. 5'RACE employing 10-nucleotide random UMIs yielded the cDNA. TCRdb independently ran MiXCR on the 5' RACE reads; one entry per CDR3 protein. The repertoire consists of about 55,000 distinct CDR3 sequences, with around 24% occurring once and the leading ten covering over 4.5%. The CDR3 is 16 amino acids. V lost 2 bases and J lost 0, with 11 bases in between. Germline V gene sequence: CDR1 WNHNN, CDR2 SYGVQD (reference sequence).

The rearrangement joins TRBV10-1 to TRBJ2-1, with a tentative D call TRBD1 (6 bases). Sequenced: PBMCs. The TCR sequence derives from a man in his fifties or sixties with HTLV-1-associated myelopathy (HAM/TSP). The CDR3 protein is CASSEGTRSSYNEQFF. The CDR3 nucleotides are TGCGCCAGCAGTGAGGGGACACGAAGCTCCTACAATGAGCAGTTCTTC.